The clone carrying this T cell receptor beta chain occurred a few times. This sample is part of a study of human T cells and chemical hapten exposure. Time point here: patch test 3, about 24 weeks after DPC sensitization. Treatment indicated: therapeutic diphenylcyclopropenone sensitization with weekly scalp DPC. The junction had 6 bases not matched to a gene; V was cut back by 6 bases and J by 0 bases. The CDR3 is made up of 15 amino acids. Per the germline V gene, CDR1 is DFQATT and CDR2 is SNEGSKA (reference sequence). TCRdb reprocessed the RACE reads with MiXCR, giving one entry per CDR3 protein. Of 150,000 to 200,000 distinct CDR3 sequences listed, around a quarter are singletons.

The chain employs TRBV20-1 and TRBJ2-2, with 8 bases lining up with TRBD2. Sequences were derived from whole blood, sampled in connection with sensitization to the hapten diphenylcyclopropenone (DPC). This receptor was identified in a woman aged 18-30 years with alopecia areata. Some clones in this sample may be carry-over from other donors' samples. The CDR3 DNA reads TGCAGTGCGCCTAAAGCGGGAGCGAACACCGGGGAGCTGTTTTTT. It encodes CSAPKAGANTGELFF.